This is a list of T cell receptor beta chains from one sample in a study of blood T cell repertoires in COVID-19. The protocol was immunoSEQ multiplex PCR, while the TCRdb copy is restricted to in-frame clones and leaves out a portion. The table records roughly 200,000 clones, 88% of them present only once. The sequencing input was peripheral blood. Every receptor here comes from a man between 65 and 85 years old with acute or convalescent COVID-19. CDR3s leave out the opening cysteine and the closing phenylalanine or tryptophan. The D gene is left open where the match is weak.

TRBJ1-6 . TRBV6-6 ASLGGSLHSPLH
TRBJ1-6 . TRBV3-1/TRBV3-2 ASSQDLNSPLH
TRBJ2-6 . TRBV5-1 ASSSVGSLNVLT
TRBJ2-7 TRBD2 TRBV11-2 ASSLDGTSGRVYEQY
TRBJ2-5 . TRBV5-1 ASSRAGRRDGETQY
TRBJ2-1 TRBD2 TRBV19 ASRRTSGGPSSYNEQF
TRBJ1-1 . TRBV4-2 ASSSRQANTEAF
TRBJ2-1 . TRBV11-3 ASSLDPGAYNEQF
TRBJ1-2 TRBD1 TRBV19 ASSRNYRGTVNYGYT
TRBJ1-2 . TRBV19 ASSVRKGEGYT
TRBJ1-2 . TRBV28 ASSLRTDYGYT
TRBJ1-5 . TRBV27 ASSLSLSAGVSNQPQH
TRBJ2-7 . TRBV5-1 ASSLDRAVYEQY
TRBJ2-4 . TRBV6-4 ASSDSISTRGAKNIQY
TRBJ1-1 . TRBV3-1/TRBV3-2 ASSQDNKVGGGAF
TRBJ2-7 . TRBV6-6 ASRWGDEQY
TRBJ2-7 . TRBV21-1 ASSAHLSSGENTAEQY
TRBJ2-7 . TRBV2 ASSVGLPGEEQY
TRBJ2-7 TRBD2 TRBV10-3 AISDQGGSQTYEQY
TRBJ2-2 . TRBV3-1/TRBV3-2 ASRPGNTGELF
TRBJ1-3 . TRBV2 ASSEGDLGVAGNTIY
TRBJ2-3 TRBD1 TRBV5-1 ASSLGQGPDTQY
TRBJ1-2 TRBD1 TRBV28 ASTLPEGQGNGYT
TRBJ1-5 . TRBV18 ASSPNRDQPQH
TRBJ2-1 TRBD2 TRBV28 ASTQAGGSYNEQF
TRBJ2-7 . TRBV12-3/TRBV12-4 ASSLAREQY
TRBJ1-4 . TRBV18 ASSPQGTNEKLF
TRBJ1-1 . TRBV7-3 ASSLQMNTEAF
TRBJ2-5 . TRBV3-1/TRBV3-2 ASSPRGQETQY
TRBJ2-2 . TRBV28 ASSLARLGELF
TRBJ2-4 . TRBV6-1 ASSEPQSLAKNIQY
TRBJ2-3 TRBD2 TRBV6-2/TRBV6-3 ASSYGLAGALDTQY
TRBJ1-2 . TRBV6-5 ASSYGDRPLYGYT
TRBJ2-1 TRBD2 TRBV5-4 ASSPRGGTYNEQF
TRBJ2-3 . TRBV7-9 ASSLSEFTDTQY
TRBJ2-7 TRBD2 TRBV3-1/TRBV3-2 ASSLLGTSGRAGYEQY
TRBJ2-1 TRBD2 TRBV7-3 ASSPGLAYNEQF
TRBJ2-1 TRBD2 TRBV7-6 ASSPPGGGRLNEQF
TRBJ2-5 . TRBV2 ASSFLPTSQETQY
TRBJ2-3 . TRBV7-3 ASSRSVGGTDTQY
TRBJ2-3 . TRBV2 ASSAASFDTQY
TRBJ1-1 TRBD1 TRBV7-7 ASSRLGQGDTEAF
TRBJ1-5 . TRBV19 ASSIIDGRQGWYQPQH
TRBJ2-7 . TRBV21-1 ASLPKGGGSSYEQY
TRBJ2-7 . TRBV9 ASSVGPQSDEQY
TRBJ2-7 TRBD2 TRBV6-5 ASSILAGRYEQY
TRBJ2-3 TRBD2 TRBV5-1 ASSIQGTSGSGADTQY
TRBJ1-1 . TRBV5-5 ASRQVSANTEAF
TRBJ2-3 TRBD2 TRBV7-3 ASSRTSGADTQY
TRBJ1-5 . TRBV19 ASSQGWNQPQH